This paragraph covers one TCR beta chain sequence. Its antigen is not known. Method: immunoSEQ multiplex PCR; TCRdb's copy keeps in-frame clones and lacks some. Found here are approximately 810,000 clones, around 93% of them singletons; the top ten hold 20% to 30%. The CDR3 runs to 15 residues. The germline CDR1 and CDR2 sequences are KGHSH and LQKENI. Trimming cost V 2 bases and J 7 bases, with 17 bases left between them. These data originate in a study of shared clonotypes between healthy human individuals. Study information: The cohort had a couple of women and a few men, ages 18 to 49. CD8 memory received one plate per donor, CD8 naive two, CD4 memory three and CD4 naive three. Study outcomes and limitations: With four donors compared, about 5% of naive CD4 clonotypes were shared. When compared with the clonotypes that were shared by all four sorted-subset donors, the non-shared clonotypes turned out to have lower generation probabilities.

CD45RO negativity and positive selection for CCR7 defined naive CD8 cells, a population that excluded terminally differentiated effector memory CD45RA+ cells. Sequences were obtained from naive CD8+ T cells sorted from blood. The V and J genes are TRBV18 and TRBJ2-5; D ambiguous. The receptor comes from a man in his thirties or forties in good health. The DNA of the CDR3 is TGTGCCAGCTCACCAACTCAGCAGGTTGCTTCGACCCAGTACTTC. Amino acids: CASSPTQQVASTQYF. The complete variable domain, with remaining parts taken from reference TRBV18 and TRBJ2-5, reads NAGVMQNPRHLVRRRGQEARLRCSPMKGHSHVYWYRQLPEEGLKFMVYLQKENIIDESGMPKERFSAEFPKEGPSILRIQQVVRGDSAAYFCASSPTQQVASTQYFGPGTRLLVL.